This entry describes one TCR beta chain. This sample stems from a study of blood T cell repertoires in COVID-19. The assay was immunoSEQ multiplex PCR, and TCRdb's table has in-frame clones only and misses some. The sample has 120,000 or so clones, 65% to 85% seen once. The length of the CDR3 is 13 residues. V trimming: 6 bases; J trimming: 3 bases; junction bases outside the gene matches: 5. Per germline, CDR1 SNHLY and CDR2 FYNNEI. Sequencing was carried out using PBMCs or T cells enriched from blood (not recorded which). The source of this sequence is a woman aged 30 to 39 who had recovered from COVID-19. The chain joins TRBV2 to TRBJ2-7, with 7 bases that match TRBD2. CDR3 sequence: CASRATSDYEQYF. CDR3 coding DNA: TGTGCCAGCAGAGCCACTAGCGACTACGAGCAGTACTTC.